Listed below are T cell receptor beta chains from one sample, sequenced in a study of lymphopenia after photon versus proton radiotherapy. Assay used: immunoSEQ multiplex PCR; TCRdb lists only in-frame clones, some missing. The table has 150,000 to 200,000 clones, 70% to 90% seen once; the top ten hold around 4.6%. The input for sequencing was peripheral blood, taken from a patient treated with photon-based radiotherapy. The receptors derive from a man in his forties or fifties with gastric cancer. CDR3s include the opening cysteine and the closing phenylalanine or tryptophan. D genes are given only for firm matches. Clone sizes are given selectively: once, few, many, or a class where the clone is expanded.

v_call	clone_size	j_call	cdr3_length	d_call	cdr3_aa	cdr3_nt
TRBV5-1	NA	TRBJ2-2	15	NA	CASSPPGRDTGELFF	TGCGCCAGCAGCCCGCCGGGTCGGGACACCGGGGAGCTGTTTTTT
TRBV15	few	TRBJ2-5	17	NA	CATSTGRSGESSETQYF	TGTGCCACCAGCACAGGGAGGTCAGGGGAAAGTTCGGAGACCCAGTACTTC
TRBV28	NA	TRBJ1-5	17	TRBD1	CASSSGTGGGSNQPQHF	TGTGCCAGCAGTTCCGGGACAGGGGGTGGTAGCAATCAGCCCCAGCATTTT
TRBV7-9	NA	TRBJ1-2	13	NA	CASLGRGGYGYTF	TGTGCCAGCTTGGGGAGAGGTGGCTATGGCTACACCTTC
TRBV5-1	NA	TRBJ2-7	15	TRBD2	CASSTQGSGSYEQYF	TGCGCCAGCAGCACCCAAGGTAGCGGGTCTTACGAGCAGTACTTC
TRBV7-8	NA	TRBJ1-1	13	NA	CASSPTMNTEAFF	TGTGCCAGCAGCCCCACGATGAACACTGAAGCTTTCTTT
TRBV9	NA	TRBJ1-5	15	NA	CASSVLRDGPFPQHF	TGTGCCAGCAGCGTCCTCAGGGACGGCCCGTTCCCCCAGCATTTT
TRBV7-8	NA	TRBJ2-1	16	TRBD1	CASSSEAGTGGNEQFF	TGTGCCAGCAGCTCAGAGGCCGGGACAGGTGGCAATGAGCAGTTCTTC
TRBV5-1	NA	TRBJ1-2	14	NA	CASSLEPLDHGYTF	TGCGCCAGCAGCTTGGAACCTTTGGATCATGGCTACACCTTC
TRBV19	NA	TRBJ2-5	14	NA	CASSLREIQETQYF	TGTGCCAGTAGTCTACGGGAGATCCAAGAGACCCAGTACTTC
TRBV18	NA	TRBJ2-5	17	TRBD2	CASSPILLAGLQETQYF	TGTGCCAGCTCACCAATTCTCCTAGCGGGGCTCCAAGAGACCCAGTACTTC
TRBV18	NA	TRBJ1-2	16	TRBD1	CASSPGQAATLYGYTF	TGTGCCAGCTCACCTGGACAGGCGGCAACCCTCTATGGCTACACCTTC
TRBV6-6	NA	TRBJ2-7	14	NA	CASSAAGHLYEQYF	TGTGCCAGCAGTGCTGCGGGACACCTCTACGAGCAGTACTTC
TRBV6-4	NA	TRBJ2-1	16	TRBD1	CASSDLQGATYNEQFF	TGTGCCAGCAGTGACTTACAGGGGGCTACCTACAATGAGCAGTTCTTC
TRBV6-5	NA	TRBJ2-3	16	TRBD2	CASSYSSLAGIDTQYF	TGTGCCAGCAGTTACTCGAGCCTAGCGGGAATAGATACGCAGTATTTT
TRBV18	NA	TRBJ2-3	15	NA	CASSPPGSSTDTQYF	TGTGCCAGCTCACCACCGGGATCTAGCACAGATACGCAGTATTTT
TRBV28	NA	TRBJ1-2	11	NA	CASSRQYGYTF	TGTGCCAGCAGTCGACAGTATGGCTACACCTTC
TRBV28	NA	TRBJ2-7	15	TRBD2	CASSLVLAGGSEQYF	TGTGCCAGCAGTCTCGTACTAGCGGGAGGGAGCGAGCAGTACTTC
TRBV5-1	few	TRBJ2-1	20	TRBD2	CASSSYLSWTSGRTTYEQFF	TGCGCCAGCAGCTCCTATTTATCGTGGACTAGCGGGAGAACTACATATGAGCAGTTCTTC
TRBV28	NA	TRBJ1-5	14	NA	CASSIYRDNQPQHF	TGTGCCAGCAGTATCTACAGGGATAATCAGCCCCAGCATTTT
TRBV29-1	NA	TRBJ1-1	14	TRBD1	CSARDRGQWTEAFF	TGCAGCGCCCGGGACAGGGGTCAGTGGACTGAAGCTTTCTTT
TRBV7-2	NA	TRBJ1-1	15	NA	CASSLLGSANTEAFF	TGTGCCAGCAGCTTATTGGGCAGCGCTAACACTGAAGCTTTCTTT
TRBV7-9	NA	TRBJ1-1	12	NA	CASTGASTEAFF	TGTGCCAGCACGGGGGCGAGCACTGAAGCTTTCTTT
TRBV19	NA	TRBJ2-1	15	TRBD2	CASSIRLAGGDEQFF	TGTGCCAGTAGTATACGGCTAGCGGGAGGAGATGAGCAGTTCTTC
TRBV11-2	few	TRBJ1-1	13	NA	CASSLDRGGRPFF	TGTGCCAGCAGCTTAGATCGAGGGGGGCGCCCTTTCTTT
TRBV11-2	NA	TRBJ1-1	13	NA	CASRGFRSTEAFF	TGTGCCAGCAGAGGGTTTCGGTCCACTGAAGCTTTCTTT
TRBV4-1	NA	TRBJ1-4	16	NA	CASSQGGGATNEKLFF	TGCGCCAGCAGCCAGGGGGGGGGAGCGACTAATGAAAAACTGTTTTTT
TRBV7-9	NA	TRBJ2-3	15	TRBD1	CASSAGQGVTDTQYF	TGTGCCAGCAGCGCGGGACAGGGCGTCACAGATACGCAGTATTTT
TRBV15	NA	TRBJ1-2	15	NA	CATSRDPPGGRGYTF	TGTGCCACCAGCAGAGATCCCCCTGGGGGGAGAGGCTACACCTTC
TRBV4-3	NA	TRBJ2-2	16	NA	CASSQNGGKDTGELFF	TGCGCCAGCAGCCAAAACGGGGGCAAGGACACCGGGGAGCTGTTTTTT
TRBV18	NA	TRBJ2-3	14	NA	CASSLQGRADTQYF	TGTGCCAGCTCACTGCAGGGTCGCGCAGATACGCAGTATTTT
TRBV4-3	NA	TRBJ2-5	17	TRBD2	CASSQDSGGGSLQTQYF	TGCGCCAGCAGCCAAGATAGCGGAGGCGGGAGTCTCCAGACCCAGTACTTC
TRBV7-9	NA	TRBJ2-7	16	NA	CASSLGTGTATYEQYF	TGTGCCAGCAGCTTAGGAACTGGGACGGCCACCTACGAGCAGTACTTC
TRBV5-4	NA	TRBJ2-3	14	NA	CASSPTGDTDTQYF	TGTGCCAGCAGCCCGACAGGAGACACAGATACGCAGTATTTT
TRBV29-1	NA	TRBJ2-5	13	TRBD1	CSAADRGKETQYF	TGCAGCGCCGCGGACAGGGGAAAAGAGACCCAGTACTTC
TRBV5-8	NA	TRBJ2-6	19	TRBD1	CASSLAGQGRSSGANVLTF	TGTGCCAGCAGCTTGGCCGGACAGGGGAGGAGCTCTGGGGCCAACGTCCTGACTTTC
TRBV5-6	NA	TRBJ2-2	15	NA	CASSLVWGNTGELFF	TGTGCCAGCAGCTTGGTTTGGGGGAACACCGGGGAGCTGTTTTTT
TRBV10-3	once	TRBJ2-7	14	NA	CAISESVGPYEQYF	TGTGCCATCAGTGAGTCGGTGGGCCCCTACGAGCAGTACTTC
TRBV18	NA	TRBJ1-4	14	NA	CASSPLHGGEKLFF	TGTGCCAGCTCACCACTTCACGGAGGGGAAAAACTGTTTTTT
TRBV11-3	once	TRBJ2-1	15	NA	CASSTQGTPYNEQFF	TGTGCCAGCAGCACACAGGGTACGCCCTACAATGAGCAGTTCTTC
TRBV7-2	NA	TRBJ2-1	14	TRBD2	CASSLRLAYNEQFF	TGTGCCAGCAGCCTTAGACTAGCGTACAATGAGCAGTTCTTC
TRBV4-1	NA	TRBJ1-1	14	NA	CASSQVAMNTEAFF	TGCGCCAGCAGCCAAGTTGCAATGAACACTGAAGCTTTCTTT
TRBV7-9	once	TRBJ1-4	14	NA	CASSRGTSGEKLFF	TGTGCCAGCAGCCGGGGGACATCGGGGGAAAAACTGTTTTTT
TRBV5-4	once	TRBJ2-5	14	NA	CASSLAGPQETQYF	TGTGCCAGCAGCTTGGCTGGTCCACAAGAGACCCAGTACTTC
TRBV5-1	NA	TRBJ2-7	14	NA	CASGKGQDPYEQYF	TGCGCCAGCGGTAAGGGGCAGGATCCTTACGAGCAGTACTTC
TRBV19	NA	TRBJ1-1	15	TRBD1	CASSSTWTGTTEAFF	TGTGCCAGTAGTAGCACTTGGACAGGGACCACTGAAGCTTTCTTT
TRBV19	NA	TRBJ2-7	11	NA	CASSISNEQYF	TGTGCCAGTAGTATCAGCAACGAGCAGTACTTC